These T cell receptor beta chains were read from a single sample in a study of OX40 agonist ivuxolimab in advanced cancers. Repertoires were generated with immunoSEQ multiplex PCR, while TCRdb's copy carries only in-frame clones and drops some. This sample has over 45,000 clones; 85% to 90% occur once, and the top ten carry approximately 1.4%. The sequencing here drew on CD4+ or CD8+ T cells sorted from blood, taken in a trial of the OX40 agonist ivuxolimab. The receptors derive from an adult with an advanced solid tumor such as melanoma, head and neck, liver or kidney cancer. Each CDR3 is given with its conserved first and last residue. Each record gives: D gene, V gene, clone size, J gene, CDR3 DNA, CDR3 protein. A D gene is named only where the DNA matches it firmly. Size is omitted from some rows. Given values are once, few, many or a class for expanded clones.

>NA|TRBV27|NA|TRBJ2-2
TGTGCCAGCAGTTTACGGGTTGTCGGGGAGCTGTTTTTT
CASSLRVVGELFF
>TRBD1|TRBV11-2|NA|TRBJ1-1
TGTGCCAGCAGCTTAGATGGACAGGGGTACACTGAAGCTTTCTTT
CASSLDGQGYTEAFF
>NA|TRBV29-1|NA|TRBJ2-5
TGCAGCGTTGAAGCGGGAGATGGAGAGACCCAGTACTTC
CSVEAGDGETQYF
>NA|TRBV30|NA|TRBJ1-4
TGTGCCTGGAGTCCCCCAGGGCCCGAAAAACTGTTTTTT
CAWSPPGPEKLFF
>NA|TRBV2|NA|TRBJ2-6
TGTGCCAGCCGAGGACCCATGGCCGGGGCCAACGTCCTGACTTTC
CASRGPMAGANVLTF
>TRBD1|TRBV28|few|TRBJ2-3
TGTGCCAGCAGTTCTCCAACGGGACAGGGATTT
CASSSPTGQGF
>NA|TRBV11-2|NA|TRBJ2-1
TGTGCCAGCAGCTTAGGGGCCAGCTACAATGAGCAGTTCTTC
CASSLGASYNEQFF
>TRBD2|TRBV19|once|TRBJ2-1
TGTGCCAGTAGTAAGTCCTTGATAGCGGGGGGGCACTACAATGAGCAGTTCTTC
CASSKSLIAGGHYNEQFF
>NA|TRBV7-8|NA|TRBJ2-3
TGTGCCAGCAGCCCCTGGGCACTAGCTGCAGATACGCAGTATTTT
CASSPWALAADTQYF
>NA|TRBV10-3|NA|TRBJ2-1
TGTGCCATCAGTGAGTCGACGCGGCGGGGCTCCTACAATGAGCAGTTCTTC
CAISESTRRGSYNEQFF
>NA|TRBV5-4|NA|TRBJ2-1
TGTGCCAGCAGCTTATCAAATGGGGGCCGGGATGAGCAGTTCTTC
CASSLSNGGRDEQFF
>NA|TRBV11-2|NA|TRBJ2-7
TGTGCCAGCAGGCCCGGTTCGGGGGCCTACGAGCAGTACTTC
CASRPGSGAYEQYF
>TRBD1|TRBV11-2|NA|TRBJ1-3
TGTGCCAGCAGCTCGCTACAGGGGGCGAAGGGAAACACCATATATTTT
CASSSLQGAKGNTIYF
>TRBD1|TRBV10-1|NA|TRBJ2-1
TGCGCCAGCAGTGAGGTAGGGGGCTGGGACGATGAGCAGTTCTTC
CASSEVGGWDDEQFF
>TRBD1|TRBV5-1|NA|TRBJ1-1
TGCGCCAGCAAGGGACAGGGGGCGTCAAACACTGAAGCTTTCTTT
CASKGQGASNTEAFF
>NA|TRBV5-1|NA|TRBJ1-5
TGCGCCAGCAGCCCTTCAGGGTTAAGTCAGCCCCAGCATTTT
CASSPSGLSQPQHF
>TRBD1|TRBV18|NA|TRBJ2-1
TGTGCCAGCTCAAACAGGGGTAGGTCCTACAATGAGCAGTTCTTC
CASSNRGRSYNEQFF
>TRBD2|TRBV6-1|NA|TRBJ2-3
TGTGCCAGCAGCCGACTAGCGGGAGGGGCAGATACGCAGTATTTT
CASSRLAGGADTQYF